Listed below are T cell receptor beta chains from one sample, sequenced in a study of post-analysis software for immune sequencing data. TCRdb fed the PCR reads into MiXCR, producing one record per CDR3 protein. The table has about 820,000 distinct CDR3 sequences, 53% seen once. Sample: blood. The receptors derive from a girl aged 5-17 years with multiple sclerosis. The CDR3 runs from the conserved cysteine through the conserved F or W. A D gene is named only where the DNA matches it firmly. Expanded clones are given a class, and other clones once, few, many or no size at all.

TGCGCCAGCAGCTTGGAGGGTACCTCCTACGAGCAGTACTTC,CASSLEGTSYEQYF,TRBJ2-7,TRBV5-1,-,-
TGCGCCAGCAGCCTAGTGTGGGACGTCTCCTACGAGCAGTACTTC,CASSLVWDVSYEQYF,TRBJ2-7,TRBV5-1,few,-
TGCGCCAGCAGACCTTCGGGACAGGGGAAAGCTGGGGCCAACGTCCTGACTTTC,CASRPSGQGKAGANVLTF,TRBJ2-6,TRBV4-1,-,TRBD1
TGTGCCAGCAGCTGGGGGGGACTCAACGAGCAGTACTTC,CASSWGGLNEQYF,TRBJ2-7,TRBV3-1,-,TRBD2
TGCGCCAGCAGCCAGGGACAGCGGGAGACCCAGTACTTC,CASSQGQRETQYF,TRBJ2-5,TRBV4-1,-,TRBD1
TGTGCCAGCAGCCCAGACCAATCCTACGAGCAGTACTTC,CASSPDQSYEQYF,TRBJ2-7,TRBV14,-,-
TGTGCCAGCAGCTTAGTACAGGGGAGGCACGAGCAGTACTTC,CASSLVQGRHEQYF,TRBJ2-7,TRBV11-2,few,-
TGTGCCAGCAGTTCCGGGACAGGGAGGGTCGAGCAGTACTTC,CASSSGTGRVEQYF,TRBJ2-7,TRBV12-3/TRBV12-4,-,TRBD1
TGCAGCGTCAGGACAGGGGGGGCCAAAAACATTCAGTACTTC,CSVRTGGAKNIQYF,TRBJ2-4,TRBV29-1,-,TRBD1
TGTGCCAGCAGCTTCTCTCGGGAGCGGGGCGGTGGGCAGTTCTTC,CASSFSRERGGGQFF,TRBJ2-1,TRBV9,-,TRBD2
TGTGCCAGCAGTGCAGACAGAGGGGAATACAATGAGCAGTTCTTC,CASSADRGEYNEQFF,TRBJ2-1,TRBV5-5,-,-
TGTGCCAGCAGCTTAGGGACTAATGAAAAACTGTTTTTT,CASSLGTNEKLFF,TRBJ1-4,TRBV7-3,-,-
TGTGCCAGCAGCTTGGGACAGGGTCTGTACTTC,CASSLGQGLYF,TRBJ2-7,TRBV7-3,few,TRBD1
TGTGCCACCAGTGGCGGAAAGCTCACAGATACGCAGTATTTT,CATSGGKLTDTQYF,TRBJ2-3,TRBV24-1,-,-
TGCAGCGTTTCCTCTAGCGGGGATCCAGATACGCAGTATTTT,CSVSSSGDPDTQYF,TRBJ2-3,TRBV29-1,-,TRBD2
TGCAGCGTTCACTCGCGGGGTTCGAACACTGAAGCTTTCTTT,CSVHSRGSNTEAFF,TRBJ1-1,TRBV29-1,-,-
TGCAGCGTTCAGCGGGGGGGTACCTACAATGAGCAGTTCTTC,CSVQRGGTYNEQFF,TRBJ2-1,TRBV29-1,-,TRBD2
TGTGCCACCTCTGGGTATGGCTACACCTTC,CATSGYGYTF,TRBJ1-2,TRBV7-9,few,-
TGCAGTGCTAGAGTCTCCCCAGGGGTAGCGGGAGCGTTCAATGAGCAGTTCTTC,CSARVSPGVAGAFNEQFF,TRBJ2-1,TRBV20-1,-,TRBD2
TGCAGTGCTAAAGATCCCAGGTTTCCCAGGAACTATGGCTACACCTTC,CSAKDPRFPRNYGYTF,TRBJ1-2,TRBV20-1,-,-
TGTGCCAGCAGCTTAGCCTACAGACGGACAGGGTTACTCTCCTACGAGCAGTACTTC,CASSLAYRRTGLLSYEQYF,TRBJ2-7,TRBV11-2,few,TRBD1
TGTGCCTGGAGTAGACCCGGGACAGGGGGCACCTACGAGCAGTACTTC,CAWSRPGTGGTYEQYF,TRBJ2-7,TRBV30,-,TRBD1
TGCAGTGCTAGAGATGTGGAAACCCCAGATACGCAGTATTTT,CSARDVETPDTQYF,TRBJ2-3,TRBV20-1,-,-
TGTGCCAGCAGGAGAAGGACTAGCACAGATACGCAGTATTTT,CASRRRTSTDTQYF,TRBJ2-3,TRBV6-1,few,-
TGCAGCGTCACCTCTGGGGCCAACGTCCTGACTTTC,CSVTSGANVLTF,TRBJ2-6,TRBV29-1,few,-
TGCAGTGCTAGAGGATCTAGCGGGAGTAGAGAGACCCAGTACTTC,CSARGSSGSRETQYF,TRBJ2-5,TRBV20-1,-,TRBD2
TGCAGCGTTGGAGAGCTAGCGGCGTCCCGCCAAGAGACCCAGTACTTC,CSVGELAASRQETQYF,TRBJ2-5,TRBV29-1,many,TRBD2
TGCAGTGCTAGGGTTGGGACAGGGGGCCACTACGAGCAGTACTTC,CSARVGTGGHYEQYF,TRBJ2-7,TRBV20-1,few,TRBD1
TGCAGTGGGGGCCGGGGTTCCTACGAGCAGTACTTC,CSGGRGSYEQYF,TRBJ2-7,TRBV20-1,once,-
TGCAGTGGGCACGACGGGGAGCAGTACTTC,CSGHDGEQYF,TRBJ2-4,TRBV20-1,-,-
TGTGCCAGCAGCCCACGGGCCCGAGAGACCCAGTACTTC,CASSPRARETQYF,TRBJ2-5,TRBV11-2,-,-
TGTGCCGGCGGACAGTTACTAATAGCTAACTATGGCTACACCTTC,CAGGQLLIANYGYTF,TRBJ1-2,TRBV6-1,-,-
TGCGCCAGCAGCGTGGGACAGGGGAAGAACACTGAAGCTTTCTTT,CASSVGQGKNTEAFF,TRBJ1-1,TRBV5-1,-,TRBD1
TGTGCCAGCAGTTTCCGGACTAGCAATCAGCCCCAGCATTTT,CASSFRTSNQPQHF,TRBJ1-5,TRBV12-3/TRBV12-4,once,-
TGTGCCAGCAGCTCCGCGGGCCAGGCCTACAATGAGCAGTTCTTC,CASSSAGQAYNEQFF,TRBJ2-1,TRBV11-2,-,-
TGTGCCAGCAGTTTTTACCCTGGACAGGGTCCCTCTTCCCAGCATTTT,CASSFYPGQGPSSQHF,TRBJ1-5,TRBV6-5,-,TRBD1
TGTGCCAGCAGCTTAGAGACAGGGGCTGGCTACACCTTC,CASSLETGAGYTF,TRBJ1-2,TRBV7-6,-,TRBD1
TGCAGCGTTGAAGGGTCATGGGGACTAGCGGGTAATGAGCAGTTCTTC,CSVEGSWGLAGNEQFF,TRBJ2-1,TRBV29-1,-,TRBD2
TGCAGTGCTGGACTAGCGGGAAAGTTCAATGAGCAGTTCTTC,CSAGLAGKFNEQFF,TRBJ2-1,TRBV20-1,once,TRBD2
TGCAGCGCTAAAACCGGGACAGGGGGCACTGAAGCTTTCTTT,CSAKTGTGGTEAFF,TRBJ1-1,TRBV29-1,-,TRBD1
TGCAGCGTTGCACAGACAAACACTGAAGCTTTCTTT,CSVAQTNTEAFF,TRBJ1-1,TRBV29-1,-,-
TGTGCCAGCAGTTTAGACGAGAGCACCGTCTACAATGAGCAGTACTTC,CASSLDESTVYNEQYF,TRBJ2-5,TRBV12-3/TRBV12-4,-,-
TGCGCCAGCAGCTGGGGTTCGAGGGATCCGGTCGCTGAGCAGTTCTTC,CASSWGSRDPVAEQFF,TRBJ2-1,TRBV5-1,-,-
TGTGCCAGCAGCTCGAGAAGACAGGGGCCTTTCAATGAGCAGTTCTTC,CASSSRRQGPFNEQFF,TRBJ2-1,TRBV5-6,-,TRBD1
TGCAGTGCTAGTGGTGCGGGGGGCCTTCCACAAGAGACCCAGTACTTC,CSASGAGGLPQETQYF,TRBJ2-5,TRBV20-1,few,TRBD2
TGTGCCACCAGCGGCAGCCATAGGGGGCACGAGCAGTACTTC,CATSGSHRGHEQYF,TRBJ2-7,TRBV27,-,TRBD1
TGTGCCAGCAGCTTAGCTTGGCCTAGCGGGAACACCGGGGAGCTGTTTTTT,CASSLAWPSGNTGELFF,TRBJ2-2,TRBV7-2,-,TRBD2
TGTGCCAGCAGCCTCCTAGGAGGGGCCAACGTCCTGACTTTC,CASSLLGGANVLTF,TRBJ2-6,TRBV7-2,-,-
TGCGCCAGCAGCTTAATCACCGGGACTCGCTCCTACGAGCAGTACTTC,CASSLITGTRSYEQYF,TRBJ2-7,TRBV5-1,-,-
TGTGCCAGCAGCCTGCGGAGCTCAGGCTATGGCTACACCTTC,CASSLRSSGYGYTF,TRBJ1-2,TRBV7-2,-,-
TGCAGTGCCAGACCTTACATGGACTATGGCTACACCTTC,CSARPYMDYGYTF,TRBJ1-2,TRBV20-1,-,-
TGCAGTGCTCCCGGGACAGGGGGAAATCAGCCCCAGCATTTT,CSAPGTGGNQPQHF,TRBJ1-5,TRBV20-1,-,TRBD1
TGTGCCAGCAGGACATGGTTTGGAGCAGATACGCAGTATTTT,CASRTWFGADTQYF,TRBJ2-3,TRBV6-5,-,-
TGCGCCAGCAGCTTGGCTGCAGATGAGACCCAGTACTTC,CASSLAADETQYF,TRBJ2-5,TRBV5-1,-,-
TGTGCCAGTAGCGCGGACAGGGGTGGTACAGATACGCAGTATTTT,CASSADRGGTDTQYF,TRBJ2-3,TRBV7-9,once,TRBD1
TGCGCCAGCACGCAGGCAAACACCGGGGAGCTGTTTTTT,CASTQANTGELFF,TRBJ2-2,TRBV5-1,-,-
TGTGCCAGCAGCCTGGGGGGGATTCTCGGTACGCAGTATTTT,CASSLGGILGTQYF,TRBJ2-3,TRBV25-1,once,TRBD2
TGCGCCAGCAGCCCAACCGGGACTAGCGAGGAGGAGCAGTACTTC,CASSPTGTSEEEQYF,TRBJ2-7,TRBV5-1,-,TRBD2
TGCAGTGCTGTTCCGACTAGCGGGGGGGCCCAAGAGACCCAGTACTTC,CSAVPTSGGAQETQYF,TRBJ2-5,TRBV20-1,-,TRBD2
TGCAGTACCCCCGACCGGGACAGGGAAGACAATGAGCAGTTCTTC,CSTPDRDREDNEQFF,TRBJ2-1,TRBV20-1,-,TRBD1